This T cell receptor beta chain originates from a study of patients and donors after allogeneic stem cell transplantation. The CDR3 loop spans 12 amino acids. With 0 bases removed from V and 7 bases from J, the gap between germline ends came to 4 bases. In this sample, this clonotype turned up a few times. TCRdb re-analysed the RT-PCR reads in MiXCR, keeping a single row per CDR3 protein. Here the sample spans 390,000 or so distinct CDR3 sequences, approximately 16% being singletons. This sequence was found in a human donor who was either an allogeneic HSCT recipient or a stem cell or donor lymphocyte infusion donor (not recorded which). It is not recorded whose cells these are; they may come from a transplant donor. Sequencing used blood, either unsorted or a sorted T cell fraction (not recorded which). This rearrangement joins TRBV12-3 or TRBV12-4 to TRBJ2-4; D is undetermined. The CDR3 loop is CASSLADNIQYF. Here the CDR3 DNA reads TGTGCCAGCAGTTTAGCGGACAACATTCAGTACTTC.